The clone carrying this T cell receptor beta chain was observed a few times. No antigen is known for it. This record comes from a study of radiation and T cells in renal cell carcinoma. Study-level findings and limits: From baseline, blood top tumor clonotypes peaked at 2 weeks post-radiation.

Germline CDR1 SQVTM, CDR2 ANQGSEA. The CDR3 contains 17 residues. V trimming: 4 bases; J trimming: 9 bases; junction bases outside the gene matches: 22. TCRdb's copy holds only in-frame clones and misses some; the assay was immunoSEQ multiplex PCR. The sample holds under 6,500 clones; around 51% are singletons and the top ten take approximately 51%. Treatment indicated: 15 Gy SBRT to primary tumor, nephrectomy 4 weeks later. Nephrectomy followed 15 Gy stereotactic body radiation by 4 weeks. V usage is TRBV29-1 and J usage is TRBJ2-7; 9 bases match TRBD2. The sequence came from a man aged 60 to 75 with renal cell carcinoma. Sequencing used tumor tissue, obtained from a patient whose treatment included radiotherapy and nephrectomy. The CDR3 sequence: CSVVGLAGPTGSTGQYF. CDR3 in DNA: TGCAGCGTTGTCGGTCTAGCGGGACCGACGGGGAGTACTGGGCAGTACTTC.